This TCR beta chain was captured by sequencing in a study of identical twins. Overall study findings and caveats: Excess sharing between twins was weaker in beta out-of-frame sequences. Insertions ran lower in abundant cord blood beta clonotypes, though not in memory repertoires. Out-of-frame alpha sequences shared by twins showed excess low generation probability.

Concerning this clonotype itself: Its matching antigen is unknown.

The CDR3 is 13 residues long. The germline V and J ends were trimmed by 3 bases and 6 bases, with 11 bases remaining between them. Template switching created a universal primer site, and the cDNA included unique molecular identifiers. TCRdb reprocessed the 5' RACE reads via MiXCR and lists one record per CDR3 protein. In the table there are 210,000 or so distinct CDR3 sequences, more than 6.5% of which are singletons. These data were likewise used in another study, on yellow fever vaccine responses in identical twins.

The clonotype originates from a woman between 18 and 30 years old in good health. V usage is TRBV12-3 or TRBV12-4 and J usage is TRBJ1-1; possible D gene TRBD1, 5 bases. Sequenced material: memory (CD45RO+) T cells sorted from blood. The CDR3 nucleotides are TGTGCCAGCAGTTTCGGGGGGAGGGCTGAAGCTTTCTTT. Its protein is CASSFGGRAEAFF.